The 8 T cell receptor beta chains listed next were all sequenced from one sample in a study of long-term antiretroviral therapy in people with HIV. The assay used was immunoSEQ (version v3.0), run at survey level. Only in-frame clones appear in the TCRdb table, and some are missing; sequencing was by immunoSEQ multiplex PCR. Of just over 15,000 clones listed, about 79% are singletons. The starting material was unsorted PBMCs, obtained just before starting antiretroviral therapy. All receptors come from a middle-aged man with HIV.

This sequence joins TRBV6-5 and TRBJ2-7; D gene ambiguous. Germline lookup yields CDR1 MNHEY and CDR2 SVGAGI. The CDR3 length is 14 residues. V was trimmed by 6 bases and J by 5 bases, leaving 17 bases between them. The CDR3 is CASRDLASPHEQYF. CDR3 coding DNA: TGTGCCAGCAGGGATTTGGCATCCCCCCACGAGCAGTACTTC.

The V and J genes are TRBV4-2 and TRBJ2-3, with 12 bases fitting TRBD2. The V gene's germline CDR1 is LGHNA and CDR2 YNFKEQ. The trim removed 6 bases at V and 4 bases at J, leaving 8 bases unmatched. This CDR3 region has 16 residues. The CDR3 region is CASRRTSGTESDTQYF. The CDR3 DNA follows: TGTGCCAGCAGGAGGACTAGCGGGACGGAGTCAGATACGCAGTATTTT.

This clone was recorded a few times. The J gene is TRBJ1-1, the V gene TRBV28, with 11 bases aligning to TRBD1. The CDR3 spans 14 residues. The J segment lost 5 bases and the V segment lost 8 bases, leaving 7 bases of the junction unmatched. Germline values: CDR1 MDHEN, CDR2 SYDVKM. CDR3 nucleotides: TGTGCCAGCGGACCCGGGACAGGGGGAACTGAAGCTTTCTTT. This encodes CASGPGTGGTEAFF.

This sequence joins TRBV2 and TRBJ1-3, with 8 bases matching TRBD1. The CDR3 spans 17 residues. V dropped 6 bases and J dropped 0; count of bases not matched to a gene: 10. Germline assignment: CDR1 SNHLY and CDR2 FYNNEI. CDR3 loop: CASRVRDRTVSGNTIYF. CDR3 nucleotide sequence: TGTGCCAGCAGGGTCCGGGACAGGACCGTCTCTGGAAACACCATATATTTT.

This clone was seen just once. The rearrangement joins TRBV21-1 to TRBJ1-5. TRBV21-1 constitutes a pseudogene. The CDR3 consists of 17 residues. The CDR3 region has the DNA TGTGCCAGCAGCAAAGGGGGCGGGACGGTTAGCAATCAGCCCCAGCATTTT. Amino acid sequence: CASSKGGGTVSNQPQHF.

The CDR3 loop reads CASSIIGEGIQPQHF. The CDR3 bases are TGTGCCAGTAGTATTATAGGGGAGGGTATTCAGCCCCAGCATTTT. The chain joins TRBV19 to TRBJ1-5; tentatively, D is TRBD1 (5 bases). CDR1 and CDR2 from the germline V gene are LNHDA and SQIVND (reference sequence). This CDR3 has 15 residues. V dropped 3 bases and J dropped 6 bases, with 15 bases sitting between them.

This chain uses TRBV19 with TRBJ2-7; tentative D call: TRBD2 (7 bases). From germline, CDR1 is LNHDA and CDR2 SQIVND (reference sequence). The germline V and J ends were trimmed by 6 bases and 0 bases, with 24 bases remaining between them. This CDR3 is 18 amino acids long. The CDR3 DNA reads as TGTGCCAGTAGCGTTAGGGGGGGGCAGGGGTCATTCTCCTACGAGCAGTACTTC. This gives the protein CASSVRGGQGSFSYEQYF.

The chain combines TRBV6-5 with TRBJ1-5; the match to TRBD1 covers 7 bases. The J segment lost 6 bases and the V segment lost 5 bases, leaving 7 bases of the junction unmatched. Germline V gene lookup returns CDR1 MNHEY and CDR2 SVGAGI. CDR3 length: 14 residues. The CDR3 loop is CASSQTGERQPQHF. In DNA, the CDR3 is TGTGCCAGCAGTCAAACAGGGGAACGTCAGCCCCAGCATTTT.